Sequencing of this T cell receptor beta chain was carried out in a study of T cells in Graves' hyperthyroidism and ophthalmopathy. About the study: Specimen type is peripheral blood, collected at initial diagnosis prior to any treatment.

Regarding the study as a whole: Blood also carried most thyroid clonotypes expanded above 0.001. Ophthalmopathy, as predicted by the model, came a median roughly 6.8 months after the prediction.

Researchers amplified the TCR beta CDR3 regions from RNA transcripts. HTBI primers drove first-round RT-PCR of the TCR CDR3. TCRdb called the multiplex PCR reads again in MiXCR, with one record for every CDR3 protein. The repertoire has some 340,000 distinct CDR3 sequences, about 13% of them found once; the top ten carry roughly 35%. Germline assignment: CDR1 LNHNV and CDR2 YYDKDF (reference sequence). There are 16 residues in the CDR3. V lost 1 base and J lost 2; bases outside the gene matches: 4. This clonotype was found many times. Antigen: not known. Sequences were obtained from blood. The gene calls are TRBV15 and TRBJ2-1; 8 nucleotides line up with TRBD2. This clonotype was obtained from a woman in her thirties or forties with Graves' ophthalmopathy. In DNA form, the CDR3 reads TGTGCCACCAGCAGAGGCTCGGGACTAGCCTACAATGAGCAGTTCTTC. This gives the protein CATSRGSGLAYNEQFF.